A single sample gave rise to the 7 T cell receptor beta chains below, sequenced in a study of radiotherapy plus CTLA-4 blockade in lung cancer. Sequencing used immunoSEQ multiplex PCR; TCRdb keeps in-frame clones, though not all of them. Of about 85,000 clones listed, 75% to 90% are singletons. Sequenced material: peripheral blood, taken from a patient treated with radiotherapy plus ipilimumab. The receptor set was obtained from a human donor with non-small cell lung cancer who had a partial response to radiotherapy plus ipilimumab.

The chain links TRBV14 to TRBJ1-2; D call uncertain. Looked up from germline, CDR1 is SGHDN and CDR2 is FVKESK. Trimming cost V 0 bases and J 0 bases, with 11 bases left between them. CDR3 length equals 16 residues. CDR3 DNA: TGTGCCAGCAGCCAAGATTATTCGGGAGCTAACTATGGCTACACCTTC. Translation: CASSQDYSGANYGYTF.

V is TRBV28 and J is TRBJ2-2; 10 bases match TRBD1. J was trimmed by 6 bases and V by 4 bases; bases with no gene match: 5. The CDR3 sequence is 15 residues long. The germline V gene has CDR1 MDHEN and CDR2 SYDVKM. The CDR3 coding sequence is TGTGCCAGCAGTTCCATGACAGGGGGCTCCGGGGAGCTGTTTTTT. Its translation: CASSSMTGGSGELFF.

The chain joins TRBV7-2 to TRBJ1-2, with D tentatively TRBD1 (5 bases). This CDR3 region has 16 residues. V dropped 1 base and J dropped 2 bases, with 14 bases sitting between them. CDR1 SGHTA and CDR2 FQGNSA come from the germline V gene. For the CDR3, the DNA is TGTGCCAGCAGCTTAGTCCCCTGGGGCAGGAACTATGGCTACACCTTC. This translates into CASSLVPWGRNYGYTF. The whole variable domain, remainder taken from reference TRBV7-2 and TRBJ1-2, is GAGVSQSPSNKVTEKGKDVELRCDPISGHTALYWYRQSLGQGLEFLIYFQGNSAPDKSGLPSDRFSAERTGGSVSTLTIQRTQQEDSAVYLCASSLVPWGRNYGYTFGSGTRLTVV.

The J gene is TRBJ2-4, the V gene TRBV18; D possibly corresponds to TRBD1 (6 bases). CDR1 is KGHSH, CDR2 LQKENI, per germline. V was cut by 2 bases and J by 3 bases, with 17 bases left in between. The CDR3 contains 17 residues. The DNA for the CDR3 is TGTGCCAGCTCACCAATAGGGGGAATCTCAGGCAAAAACATTCAGTACTTC. Amino acid sequence: CASSPIGGISGKNIQYF.

The sample holds a few counts of this clone. The chain carries TRBV10-3 and TRBJ1-1, with no clear D. The V end was cut by 3 bases, the J end by 8 bases, with 10 bases between. The CDR3 contains 12 residues. Looked up from germline, CDR1 is ENHRY and CDR2 is SYGVKD. The CDR3 loop is CAISEWAAEAFF. CDR3 bases: TGTGCCATCAGTGAATGGGCAGCCGAAGCTTTCTTT.

The V gene is TRBV9, the J gene TRBJ2-1; 9 bases are shared with TRBD2. The germline CDR1 and CDR2 sequences are SGDLS and YYNGEE. CDR3 length equals 15 residues. Germline trimming cut 2 bases from V and 6 bases from J; bases unmatched to any gene: 6. The CDR3 sequence is CASSVGLAGVNEQFF. The CDR3 nucleotides read TGTGCCAGCAGCGTCGGTTTAGCGGGAGTCAATGAGCAGTTCTTC.

J is TRBJ2-3 and V is TRBV28, with D tentatively TRBD1 (5 bases). The germline V gene has CDR1 MDHEN and CDR2 SYDVKM. The CDR3 has 15 amino acids. Deletions cut 4 bases from V and 1 base from J, with 12 bases between. The CDR3 sequence: CASSSQGSRTDTQYF. CDR3 in DNA: TGTGCCAGCAGTTCTCAGGGATCGCGCACAGATACGCAGTATTTT.